These 23 T cell receptor beta chains were all obtained from the same sample, sequenced in a study of blood T cell repertoires in COVID-19. Sequenced by immunoSEQ multiplex PCR; TCRdb stores in-frame clones only, minus some. Here the sample spans 240,000 or so clones, around 90% being singletons. The sequenced sample consisted of PBMCs or T cells enriched from blood (not recorded which). The receptors shown here come from a man aged 50 to 60 who had been exposed to COVID-19.

The V gene is TRBV5-1, the J gene TRBJ2-1; the D gene is possibly TRBD1 (6 bases). V gave up 0 bases and J gave up 2 bases, with 12 bases separating them. The CDR3 runs 16 residues. Germline V gene data show CDR1 as SGHRS and CDR2 as YFSETQ. Here the CDR3 reads CASSLVWDITYNEQFF. CDR3 nucleotides: TGCGCCAGCAGCTTGGTGTGGGACATTACCTACAATGAGCAGTTCTTC.

The CDR3 DNA follows: TGTGCCAGCAGCGCAGATATGAAGACCCAGTACTTC. Residues: CASSADMKTQYF. The chain employs TRBV5-4 and TRBJ2-5, with D uncertain. CDR3 length equals 12 residues. Germline CDR1 and CDR2: SGHNT and YYREEE (reference sequence). The V gene lost 4 bases and the J gene lost 6 bases, with 10 bases spanning the gap. The whole variable domain, filled in from reference TRBV5-4 and TRBJ2-5, reads ETGVTQSPTHLIKTRGQQVTLRCSSQSGHNTVSWYQQALGQGPQFIFQYYREEENGRGNFPPRFSGLQFPNYSSELNVNALELDDSALYLCASSADMKTQYFGPGTRLLVL.

This clone was observed once. V usage is TRBV5-1 and J usage is TRBJ2-1; D might be TRBD2 (6 bases). V was cut by 3 bases and J by 9 bases, with 16 bases left in between. The germline V gene encodes CDR1 SGHRS and CDR2 YFSETQ. The CDR3 runs 14 residues. This CDR3 is CASSWGFLAPEQFF. The CDR3 DNA reads TGCGCCAGCAGCTGGGGGTTCCTAGCGCCTGAGCAGTTCTTC.

The V gene is TRBV7-9, the J gene TRBJ2-2; weak D call: TRBD2 (5 bases). From germline, CDR1 is SEHNR and CDR2 FQNEAQ (reference sequence). The CDR3 has 15 residues. The V gene lost 5 bases and the J gene lost 2 bases, with 12 bases spanning the gap. Written as DNA, the CDR3 is TGTGCCAGCAGCCCACGGACTGGAAACACCGGGGAGCTGTTTTTT. It specifies CASSPRTGNTGELFF. Supplemented by reference TRBV7-9 and TRBJ2-2, the full variable domain reads DTGVSQNPRHKITKRGQNVTFRCDPISEHNRLYWYRQTLGQGPEFLTYFQNEAQLEKSRLLSDRFSAERPKGSFSTLEIQRTEQGDSAMYLCASSPRTGNTGELFFGEGSRLTVL.

The chain combines TRBV12-3 or TRBV12-4 with TRBJ1-3; D ambiguous. The CDR3 loop spans 12 amino acids. V dropped 2 bases and J dropped 5 bases, with 4 bases sitting between them. CDR3: CASSLYRNTIYF. CDR3 bases: TGTGCCAGCAGTTTATATAGAAACACCATATATTTT.

CDR3 residues: CASSQTGQGGQPQHF. The CDR3 region has the DNA TGCGCCAGCAGCCAGACCGGACAGGGCGGTCAGCCCCAGCATTTT. This chain uses TRBV4-1 with TRBJ1-5; 8 bases align to TRBD1. V trimming: 3 bases; J trimming: 6 bases; junction bases outside the gene matches: 7. Germline loops: CDR1 MGHRA, CDR2 YSYEKL. The CDR3 has 15 residues.

This clone was counted once. The chain couples TRBV28 to TRBJ2-7; 7 positions agree with TRBD2. Germline V gene data show CDR1 as MDHEN and CDR2 as SYDVKM. The CDR3 length is 15 residues. The junction had 10 bases not matched to a gene; V was cut back by 2 bases and J by 6 bases. CDR3 in DNA: TGTGCCAGCAGTTTAGGGAGGGCTCCGGAAAGCGAGCAGTACGTC. Translated, it gives CASSLGRAPESEQYV.

This chain links TRBV6-6 with TRBJ2-2; D is unclear. The V gene's germline CDR1 is MNHNY and CDR2 SVGAGI (reference sequence). This CDR3 is 15 amino acids long. V lost 2 bases, J lost 0 bases, and 7 bases lay in between. Here the CDR3 DNA reads TGTGCCAGCAGTTACCAACAGACGAACACCGGGGAGCTGTTTTTT. Translated, it gives CASSYQQTNTGELFF.

The rearrangement links TRBV9 to TRBJ1-1, with 9 bases lining up with TRBD1. Unmatched junction bases numbered 8, after V lost 3 bases and J lost 5 bases. The CDR3 extends over 15 amino acids. CDR1 is SGDLS and CDR2 is YYNGEE in the germline V gene. This CDR3 is CASSGATGGRTEAFF. The CDR3 region has the DNA TGTGCCAGCAGCGGAGCGACAGGGGGTAGGACTGAAGCTTTCTTT. The full variable domain, with the rest looked up from reference TRBV9 and TRBJ1-1, is DSGVTQTPKHLITATGQRVTLRCSPRSGDLSVYWYQQSLDQGLQFLIQYYNGEERAKGNILERFSAQQFPDLHSELNLSSLELGDSALYFCASSGATGGRTEAFFGQGTRLTVV.

The chain couples TRBV19 to TRBJ1-5; a weak D match, TRBD1 (5 bases). Germline CDR1 and CDR2: LNHDA and SQIVND (reference sequence). The length of the CDR3 is 14 residues. V lost 6 bases and J lost 2, with 11 bases in between. The CDR3 region has the DNA TGTGCCAGTAGGTTCAGGGTGGGCAATCAGCCCCAGCATTTT. Amino acids: CASRFRVGNQPQHF. Together with reference TRBV19 and TRBJ1-5, the CDR3 gives the full variable domain: DGGITQSPKYLFRKEGQNVTLSCEQNLNHDAMYWYRQDPGQGLRLIYYSQIVNDFQKGDIAEGYSVSREKKESFPLTVTSAQKNPTAFYLCASRFRVGNQPQHFGDGTRLSIL.

The chain joins TRBV10-3 to TRBJ1-1; D unclear. From germline, CDR1 is ENHRY and CDR2 SYGVKD. The ends were cut back, 0 bases at V and 6 bases at J, with 11 bases in the middle. The CDR3 spans 14 residues. The DNA for the CDR3 is TGTGCCATCAGTGAGTCGAGCAGGAGGTCTGAAGCTTTCTTT. It codes for CAISESSRRSEAFF.

There are a few counts of this clone. The V gene is TRBV28, the J gene TRBJ1-3; D perhaps matches TRBD1 (6 bases). Looked up from germline, CDR1 is MDHEN and CDR2 is SYDVKM. The CDR3 contains 14 residues. Trimming removed 5 bases at V and 3 bases at J, with 11 bases between. As DNA, the CDR3 is TGTGCCAGCAGTAAACAGGGCTTTGGAAACACCATATATTTT. This translates into CASSKQGFGNTIYF.

This chain links TRBV4-1 with TRBJ2-1, with 9 bases matching TRBD2. J gave up 4 bases and V 2 bases, and 9 bases lay outside the gene matches. Germline V CDR1 and CDR2: MGHRA, YSYEKL. CDR3 size: 17 residues. The CDR3 here is CASSQPPGGGAYNEQFF. The CDR3 DNA sequence: TGCGCCAGCAGCCAACCACCGGGCGGGGGGGCGTACAATGAGCAGTTCTTC.

This chain connects TRBV28 to TRBJ1-1, with TRBD1 matching 7 bases. CDR1 and CDR2 from the germline V gene are MDHEN and SYDVKM. With V trimmed by 3 bases and J by 4 bases, 2 bases remained unmatched. CDR3 size: 13 residues. CDR3: CASSFAGGTEAFF. The DNA for the CDR3 is TGTGCCAGCAGTTTTGCAGGGGGCACTGAAGCTTTCTTT.

This rearrangement joins TRBV3-1 (or the pseudogene TRBV3-2) to TRBJ1-1; TRBD1 matches at 10 bases. The CDR3 extends over 15 amino acids. Germline V CDR1 and CDR2: LGHDT, YNNKEL (reference sequence). V trimming: 5 bases; J trimming: 5 bases; junction bases outside the gene matches: 8. CDR3 protein: CASSARDRGGTEAFF. CDR3 sequence (DNA): TGTGCCAGCAGCGCTCGGGACAGGGGTGGGACTGAAGCTTTCTTT.

The CDR3 is CASSLRGQGYNEQFF. DNA for the CDR3: TGCGCCAGCAGCTTGAGAGGACAGGGGTACAATGAGCAGTTCTTC. The chain couples TRBV5-1 to TRBJ2-1, with 9 bases matching TRBD1. The CDR3 is 15 residues long. The trim removed 1 base at V and 4 bases at J, leaving 3 bases unmatched. Germline V gene sequence: CDR1 SGHRS, CDR2 YFSETQ. Based on the CDR3 plus reference TRBV5-1 and TRBJ2-1, the full variable domain is KAGVTQTPRYLIKTRGQQVTLSCSPISGHRSVSWYQQTPGQGLQFLFEYFSETQRNKGNFPGRFSGRQFSNSRSEMNVSTLELGDSALYLCASSLRGQGYNEQFFGPGTRLTVL.

The chain links TRBV28 to TRBJ1-6; D perhaps matches TRBD1 (5 bases). The CDR3 sequence is 13 residues long. V lost 6 bases to trimming and J lost 8 bases, with 11 bases between them. The germline V gene has CDR1 MDHEN and CDR2 SYDVKM. The CDR3 loop reads CASSLPGDSPLHF. The CDR3 DNA is TGTGCCAGCAGCCTCCCGGGGGATTCACCCCTCCACTTT. The full variable domain, in which reference TRBV28 and TRBJ1-6 provide the parts outside the CDR3, is DVKVTQSSRYLVKRTGEKVFLECVQDMDHENMFWYRQDPGLGLRLIYFSYDVKMKEKGDIPEGYSVSREKKERFSLILESASTNQTSMYLCASSLPGDSPLHFGNGTRLTVT.

The J gene is TRBJ2-5, the V gene TRBV28; 10 bases are a match to TRBD2. Germline V gene sequence: CDR1 MDHEN, CDR2 SYDVKM. The J segment lost 1 base and the V segment lost 3 bases, leaving 11 bases of the junction unmatched. The CDR3 extends over 18 amino acids. CDR3 residues: CASSLSSASGGPQETQYF. CDR3 DNA: TGTGCCAGCAGTTTGTCGTCGGCTAGCGGGGGCCCCCAAGAGACCCAGTACTTC.

The chain carries TRBV30 and TRBJ1-1, with D perhaps TRBD1 (6 bases). CDR1 and CDR2 (germline): GTSNPN, SVGIG (reference sequence). CDR3 size: 13 residues. V was shortened by 5 bases and J by 0 bases, with 10 bases between the two germline ends. CDR3 amino acids: CAWGGQMNTEAFF. The DNA for the CDR3 is TGTGCCTGGGGTGGACAGATGAACACTGAAGCTTTCTTT.

This clone has a single count. The V call is TRBV6-5, the J call TRBJ2-1; 12 positions match TRBD2. CDR3 length: 13 amino acids. Germline CDR1 and CDR2: MNHEY and SVGAGI. V shed 5 bases, J shed 10 bases, and the junction held 3 bases outside the gene matches. This CDR3 reads CASSRLAGEEQFF. The CDR3 DNA reads TGTGCCAGCAGTCGACTAGCGGGAGAGGAGCAGTTCTTC.

This clone is a singleton in its sample. The J gene is TRBJ1-4, the V gene TRBV5-1, with 8 positions matching TRBD1. The V gene end was trimmed by 4 bases and the J gene end by 8 bases; junction bases not matched to a gene: 13. Germline V gene lookup returns CDR1 SGHRS and CDR2 YFSETQ. CDR3 size: 16 residues. CDR3 in amino acids: CASSADRGTGSEKLFF. The DNA for the CDR3 is TGCGCCAGCAGCGCCGACAGGGGAACAGGGTCAGAAAAACTGTTTTTT.

V and J are TRBV13 and TRBJ2-5; no clear D. The CDR3 has 12 amino acids. CDR1 and CDR2 from the germline V gene are PRHDT and FYEKMQ (reference sequence). The V and J ends lost 5 bases and 3 bases respectively, with 7 bases between them. The CDR3 DNA reads as TGTGCCAGCAGCCCAGGAAAAGAGACCCAGTACTTC. Its protein product is CASSPGKETQYF.

The rearrangement joins TRBV6-1 to TRBJ2-2, with a weak D call TRBD2 (6 bases). This CDR3 is built from 19 residues. The germline V and J ends were trimmed by 0 bases and 0 bases, with 17 bases remaining between them. CDR1 is MNHNS, CDR2 SASEGT, per germline. CDR3 bases: TGTGCCAGCAGTGAAGCGCAAGGCCGGAGGGTGTCGAACACCGGGGAGCTGTTTTTT. This translates into CASSEAQGRRVSNTGELFF.